Detailed here is one T cell receptor beta chain. The data stem from a study of blood T cell repertoires in COVID-19. Study-level information: The study drew acute and convalescent COVID-19 samples from the United States, Italy and Spain. The analysed material was cDNA or gDNA that came from T cells, B-cell-depleted T cells, or PBMCs.

CDR1 and CDR2 from the germline V gene are MNHNS and SASEGT. This CDR3 region has 12 residues. The ends were cut back, 2 bases at V and 6 bases at J, with 8 bases in the middle. Participant ages covered about 18 to 95 years across 24 US areas. Participant-given clinical history determined each cohort assignment. Libraries were prepared by immunoSEQ multiplex PCR; TCRdb keeps only in-frame clonotypes and omits some of them. The sample lists approximately 180,000 clones, about 88% occurring once. V and J are TRBV6-1 and TRBJ2-7; D gene ambiguous. The receptor was isolated from a woman in her thirties or forties with acute COVID-19. Sample: PBMCs or T cells enriched from blood (not recorded which). CDR3 loop: CASSESRGEQYF. The CDR3 DNA reads as TGTGCCAGCAGTGAATCCCGAGGCGAGCAGTACTTC.